The following is a TCR beta chain sequence with its context. This specimen comes from a study of CD8 T cells in Susac syndrome. RNA amounts of roughly 0.45 to 1 ug underwent reverse transcription with random hexamers. A multiplex approach, immunoSEQ multiplex PCR, amplified TCR beta CDR3 across 54 Vbeta and 13 Jbeta. In TCRdb, the immunoSEQ multiplex PCR reads were re-called with MiXCR into one record per CDR3 protein. The data show tens of thousands of distinct CDR3 sequences, more than 85% seen once. FACS enriched CD8+ TEMRA cells, while bulk CD8+ and CD4+ were negatively isolated. The germline V gene has CDR1 DFQATT and CDR2 SNEGSKA (reference sequence). This CDR3 is 11 amino acids long. With V trimmed by 5 bases and J by 11 bases, 8 bases remained unmatched.

The clonotype comes from a human donor with multiple sclerosis. The chain joins TRBV20-1 to TRBJ1-1; the match to TRBD1 covers 7 bases. Sequencing was performed on CD8+ T cells from PBMCs. CDR3 sequence reads: CSAAFRGWAFF. The CDR3 DNA sequence: TGCAGTGCTGCTTTCAGGGGGTGGGCTTTCTTT.